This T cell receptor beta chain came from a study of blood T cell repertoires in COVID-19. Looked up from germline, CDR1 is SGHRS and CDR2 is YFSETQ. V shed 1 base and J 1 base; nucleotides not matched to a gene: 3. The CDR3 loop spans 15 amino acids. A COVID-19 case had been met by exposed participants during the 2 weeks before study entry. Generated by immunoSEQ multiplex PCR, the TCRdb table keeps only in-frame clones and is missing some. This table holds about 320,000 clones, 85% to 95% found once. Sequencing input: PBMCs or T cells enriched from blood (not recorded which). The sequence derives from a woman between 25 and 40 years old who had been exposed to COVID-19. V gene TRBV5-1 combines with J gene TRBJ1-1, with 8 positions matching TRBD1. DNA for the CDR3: TGCGCCAGCAGCTTGACAGGGGGGAAGAACACTGAAGCTTTCTTT. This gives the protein CASSLTGGKNTEAFF.